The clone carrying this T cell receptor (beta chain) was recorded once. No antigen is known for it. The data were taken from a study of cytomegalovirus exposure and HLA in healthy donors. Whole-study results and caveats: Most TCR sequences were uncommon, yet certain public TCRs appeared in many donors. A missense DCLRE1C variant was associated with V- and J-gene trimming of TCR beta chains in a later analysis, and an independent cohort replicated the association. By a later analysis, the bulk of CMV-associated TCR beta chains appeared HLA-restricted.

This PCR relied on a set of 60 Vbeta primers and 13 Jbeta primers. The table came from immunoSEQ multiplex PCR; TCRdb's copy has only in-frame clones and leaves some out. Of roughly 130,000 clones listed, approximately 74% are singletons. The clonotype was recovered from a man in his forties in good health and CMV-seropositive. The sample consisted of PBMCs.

The chain's CDR3 is CASSYRGGTEAFF. CDR3 in DNA: TGTGCCAGCAGTTACAGGGGCGGTACTGAAGCTTTCTTT. The V and J genes are TRBV7-2 and TRBJ1-1; 7 nucleotides line up with TRBD1. Per germline, CDR1 SGHTA and CDR2 FQGNSA. CDR3 size: 13 residues. Trimming at V came to 6 bases and at J to 5 bases, leaving 6 bases not matched to a gene.